A selection of T cell receptor beta chains follows, all from one sample in a study of control samples from healthy donors and cancer patients. Assay used: immunoSEQ multiplex PCR; TCRdb lists only in-frame clones, some missing. The repertoire has some 150,000 clones, approximately 94% of them found once; the top ten carry 14%. Material: PBMCs. These receptors came from a man in his sixties with colorectal cancer. CDR3s include the opening cysteine and the closing phenylalanine or tryptophan. D genes are given only for firm matches. Expanded clones get a size class; other rows say once, few or many, or leave the size out.

clone_size | j_call | v_call | cdr3_length | d_call | cdr3_nt | cdr3_aa
few | TRBJ2-3 | TRBV5-1 | 15 | NA | TGCGCCAGCAGCTTACAGGGACTCGCCACAGATACGCAGTATTTT | CASSLQGLATDTQYF
NA | TRBJ1-3 | TRBV27 | 14 | NA | TGTGCCAGCAGTTTTTCTGGGGCTGGAAACACCATATATTTT | CASSFSGAGNTIYF
NA | TRBJ2-4 | TRBV7-5 | 16 | NA | TGTGCCAGAAGCTTAGAGGTGGCAGTCCCCAAAAACATTCAGTACTTC | CARSLEVAVPKNIQYF
NA | TRBJ2-3 | TRBV5-6 | 13 | NA | TGTGCCAGCAGCAGGGACCGCACAGATACGCAGTATTTT | CASSRDRTDTQYF
NA | TRBJ2-5 | TRBV10-3 | 14 | TRBD2 | TGTGCCATCAGTCCGGCTAGCGGTATTGAGACCCAGTACTTC | CAISPASGIETQYF
NA | TRBJ1-4 | TRBV5-1 | 15 | NA | TGCGCCAGCAGCTTGGACGGGAGAGTGAATGAAAAACTGTTTTTT | CASSLDGRVNEKLFF
NA | TRBJ2-1 | TRBV5-6 | 13 | TRBD1 | TGTGCCAGCGGGACAGGGACTAACAATGAGCAGTTCTTC | CASGTGTNNEQFF
NA | TRBJ1-2 | TRBV6-2/TRBV6-3 | 12 | NA | TGTGCCAGCAGTTACTTAAACTATGGCTACACCTTC | CASSYLNYGYTF
NA | TRBJ2-5 | TRBV7-9 | 13 | NA | TGTGCCAGCAGCCCCCCCCCGGGAGAGACCCAGTACTTC | CASSPPPGETQYF
NA | TRBJ2-3 | TRBV5-1 | 16 | TRBD2 | TGCGCCAGCAGCGCGGGGACTAGCGGGAGTCCAGATACGCAGTATTTT | CASSAGTSGSPDTQYF
once | TRBJ1-5 | TRBV6-1 | 14 | NA | TGTGCCAGCCGGCCTAATGCCAGCAATCAGCCCCAGCATTTT | CASRPNASNQPQHF
NA | TRBJ2-7 | TRBV5-1 | 15 | TRBD1 | TGCGCCAGCAGCTCGCTGGACAGGGGGCAAGCCGAGCAGTACTTC | CASSSLDRGQAEQYF
NA | TRBJ1-2 | TRBV24-1 | 14 | TRBD1 | TGTGCCACCAGTGATCGGACAGGCAACTATGGCTACACCTTC | CATSDRTGNYGYTF
NA | TRBJ2-7 | TRBV21-1 | 10 | NA | TGTGCCAGCAGTACCGGGACAAGTCTCTTC | CASSTGTSLF
NA | TRBJ1-2 | TRBV23-1 | 18 | TRBD1 | TGCGCCAGCAGTCAATCCGGGACAGGGGGCCACGGTGAGTATGGCTACACCTTC | CASSQSGTGGHGEYGYTF
NA | TRBJ2-3 | TRBV19 | 12 | NA | TGTGCCAGTAGTATAGGGACAGATACGCAGTATTTT | CASSIGTDTQYF
NA | TRBJ1-2 | TRBV3-1/TRBV3-2 | 14 | NA | TGTGCCAGCAGCCATGAACAGGGCTTCTATGGCTACACCTTC | CASSHEQGFYGYTF
NA | TRBJ2-3 | TRBV7-9 | 16 | TRBD2 | TGTGCCAGCAGCTTAATGGCTAGCGGGGAATGGGATACGCAGTATTTT | CASSLMASGEWDTQYF
NA | TRBJ1-4 | TRBV6-6 | 12 | NA | TGTGCCAGCAGCCCCTCGGGGGAAAAACTGTTTTTT | CASSPSGEKLFF
NA | TRBJ1-1 | TRBV19 | 14 | NA | TGTGCCAGTAGTGACGGACGGGTGAACACTGAAGCTTTCTTT | CASSDGRVNTEAFF
NA | TRBJ2-7 | TRBV19 | 14 | TRBD1 | TGTGCCAGTAGCCGACAGGGGTTTATCTACGAGCAGTACTTC | CASSRQGFIYEQYF
NA | TRBJ2-3 | TRBV3-1/TRBV3-2 | 13 | NA | TGTGCCAGCAGCCAAGAGCCAGCAGATACGCAGTATTTT | CASSQEPADTQYF
NA | TRBJ2-2 | TRBV24-1 | 17 | TRBD1 | TGTGCCACCAGTGATTCTTTAGACAGGGGCTTGATCGGGGAGCTGTTTTTT | CATSDSLDRGLIGELFF
NA | TRBJ1-6 | TRBV18 | 14 | NA | TGTGCCAGCTCAGAACGGGGAAATAATTCACCCCTCCACTTT | CASSERGNNSPLHF
NA | TRBJ1-2 | TRBV4-1 | 15 | TRBD1 | TGCGCCAGCAGCCCAGGACAGGGGGGTTTCAGTGGCTACACCTTC | CASSPGQGGFSGYTF
NA | TRBJ1-6 | TRBV30 | 15 | NA | TGTGCCTGGAGTGTAATCCCGGGGGAAGGTTCACCCCTCCACTTT | CAWSVIPGEGSPLHF
once | TRBJ1-1 | TRBV10-3 | 14 | NA | TGTGCCATCAGTGTTGGGGGTCGCCGGTTAGAAGCTTTCTTT | CAISVGGRRLEAFF
NA | TRBJ2-7 | TRBV7-8 | 15 | NA | TGTGCCAGCAGCTTAGTGCCGGGCGGAATTACGAGCATGTACTTC | CASSLVPGGITSMYF
NA | TRBJ1-1 | TRBV11-2 | 14 | NA | TGTGCCAGCAGCTCAAGGGGAGGGAGGACTGAAGCTTTCTTT | CASSSRGGRTEAFF
NA | TRBJ1-2 | TRBV9 | 15 | NA | TGTGCCAGCAGCGAGGGCGCGACCTCAGTGAAAAGCTACACCTTC | CASSEGATSVKSYTF
NA | TRBJ2-7 | TRBV11-2 | 15 | TRBD1 | TGTGCCAGCAGCTTGGACAGGGGGATTTCCTACGAGCAGTACTTC | CASSLDRGISYEQYF
NA | TRBJ2-7 | TRBV19 | 15 | TRBD2 | TGTGCCAGTAGTATAAGCGGGGGCTCTTCCTACGAGCAGTACTTC | CASSISGGSSYEQYF